One TCR beta chain is described in this entry. The data belong to a study of blood T cell repertoires in COVID-19. This CDR3 has 14 amino acids. The V gene end was trimmed by 3 bases and the J gene end by 4 bases; junction bases not matched to a gene: 3. Germline CDR1 reads SGHTA; CDR2 reads FQGTGA. Authors' methods: From reference gene primer amplification, estimates of nucleated cell counts were derived. The table came from immunoSEQ multiplex PCR; TCRdb's copy has only in-frame clones and leaves some out. The V and J calls and clone size were taken over from that table, and D and trimming were inferred from the DNA. Among 40,000 to 55,000 clones listed, 90% were seen once.

The chain carries TRBV7-3 and TRBJ1-3, with 7 bases lining up with TRBD1. The sequence was collected from a human donor in a cohort sampled during active COVID-19. Sequencing was done on a sample of peripheral blood. The CDR3 coding sequence is TGTGCCAGCAGCTTGACAGGGTTCGGAAACACCATATATTTT. This codes for CASSLTGFGNTIYF.